This T cell receptor beta chain was retrieved from a study of PD-1 blockade in classical Hodgkin lymphoma. Study-wide context: Intravenous delivery of nivolumab at 3 mg/kg to patients occurred every 2 weeks.

Data came from immunoSEQ multiplex PCR; TCRdb stores just in-frame clones and leaves some out. The repertoire holds 80,000 to 100,000 clones, with 80% to 95% as singletons. The CDR3 covers 11 residues. V was trimmed by 1 base and J by 6 bases, leaving 5 bases between them. Germline CDR1 GTSNPN, CDR2 SVGIG (reference sequence). Study-wide results and limits: Newly diagnosed patients were reported to exhibit reduced baseline TCR diversity relative to healthy donors. Complete responders had baseline diversity similar to newly diagnosed patients.

Relapses following autologous stem cell transplantation were seen in all patients, with brentuximab vedotin exposure varying. As for this clone: Its specificity is unknown.

The sequencing used peripheral blood mononuclear cells (PBMCs), collected at baseline. The chain has TRBV30 and TRBJ2-3; D is ambiguous. The receptor was derived from a human donor with classical Hodgkin lymphoma. CDR3 DNA: TGTGCCTGGAGTGCCGTGGATACGCAGTATTTT. Encoded protein: CAWSAVDTQYF.